This TCR beta chain was sequenced for a study of blood T cell repertoires in COVID-19. Germline CDR1 is WSHSY and CDR2 is SAAADI. The V gene end was trimmed by 3 bases and the J gene end by 8 bases; junction bases not matched to a gene: 10. This CDR3 has 15 residues. Measured with immunoSEQ multiplex PCR; TCRdb has only the in-frame clones, and not every one. The table has more than 100,000 clones, 89% seen once. The TCR originated in an elderly woman in a cohort sampled during active COVID-19. This chain uses TRBV10-2 with TRBJ2-1; 7 bases map to TRBD2. Sequenced sample: peripheral blood. CDR3 sequence reads: CASSELGLVLHEQFF. DNA for the CDR3: TGCGCCAGCAGTGAACTCGGACTAGTCTTACATGAGCAGTTCTTC.